This T cell receptor (beta chain) emerged from a study of Ad26.COV2.S vaccination and SARS-CoV-2 variants. Treatment described: around 19 received Ad26.COV2.S at low or high dose, single or two shots; several received placebo; per-sample allocation not given. The investigators took samples on day 63 after the first vaccine or placebo injection. Germline-derived CDR1 and CDR2 are MNHEY and SVGAGI. This CDR3 is built from 15 residues. The V gene lost 2 bases and the J gene lost 1 base, with 9 bases spanning the gap. This clone came up once. The protocol was immunoSEQ multiplex PCR, while the TCRdb copy is restricted to in-frame clones and leaves out a portion. Altogether under 500,000 clones are present, around 92% being singletons, with the ten largest covering around 1.8%.

The material sequenced was peripheral blood, taken in a trial of Ad26.COV2.S vaccine versus placebo. This clonotype was obtained from a person between 18 and 59 years old who received the Ad26.COV2.S COVID-19 vaccine or a placebo. This chain connects TRBV6-5 to TRBJ2-1, with D hard to call. The CDR3 spells CASSYGALSYNEQFF. CDR3 in DNA: TGTGCCAGCAGTTACGGAGCTCTGTCCTACAATGAGCAGTTCTTC.